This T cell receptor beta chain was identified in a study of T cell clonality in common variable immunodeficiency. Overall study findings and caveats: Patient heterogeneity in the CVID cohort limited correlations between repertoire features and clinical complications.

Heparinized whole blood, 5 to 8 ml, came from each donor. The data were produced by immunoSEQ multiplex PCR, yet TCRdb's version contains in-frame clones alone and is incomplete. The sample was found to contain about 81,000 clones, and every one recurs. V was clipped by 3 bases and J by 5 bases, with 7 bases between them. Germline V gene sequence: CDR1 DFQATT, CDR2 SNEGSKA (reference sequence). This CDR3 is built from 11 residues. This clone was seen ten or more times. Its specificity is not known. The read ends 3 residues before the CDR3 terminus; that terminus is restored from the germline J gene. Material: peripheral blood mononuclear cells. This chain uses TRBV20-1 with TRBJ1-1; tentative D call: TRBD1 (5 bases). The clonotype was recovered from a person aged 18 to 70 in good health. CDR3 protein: CSARGGTEAFF. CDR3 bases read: TGCAGTGCTAGGGGGGGAACTGAA.